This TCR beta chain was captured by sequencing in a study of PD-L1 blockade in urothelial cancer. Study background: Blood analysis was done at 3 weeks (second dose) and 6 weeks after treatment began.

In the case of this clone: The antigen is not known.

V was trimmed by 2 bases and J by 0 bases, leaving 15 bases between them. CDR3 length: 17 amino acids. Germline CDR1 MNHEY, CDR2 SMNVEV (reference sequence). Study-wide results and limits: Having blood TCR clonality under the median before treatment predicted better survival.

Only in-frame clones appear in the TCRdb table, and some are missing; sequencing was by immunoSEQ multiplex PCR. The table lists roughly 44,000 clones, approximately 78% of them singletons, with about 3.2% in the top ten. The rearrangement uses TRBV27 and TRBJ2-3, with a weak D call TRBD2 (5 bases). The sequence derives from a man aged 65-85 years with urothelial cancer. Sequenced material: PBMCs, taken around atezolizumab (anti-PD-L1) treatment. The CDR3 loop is CASSLTPQRRSTDTQYF. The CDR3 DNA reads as TGTGCCAGCAGTTTAACCCCCCAGCGGAGAAGCACAGATACGCAGTATTTT.